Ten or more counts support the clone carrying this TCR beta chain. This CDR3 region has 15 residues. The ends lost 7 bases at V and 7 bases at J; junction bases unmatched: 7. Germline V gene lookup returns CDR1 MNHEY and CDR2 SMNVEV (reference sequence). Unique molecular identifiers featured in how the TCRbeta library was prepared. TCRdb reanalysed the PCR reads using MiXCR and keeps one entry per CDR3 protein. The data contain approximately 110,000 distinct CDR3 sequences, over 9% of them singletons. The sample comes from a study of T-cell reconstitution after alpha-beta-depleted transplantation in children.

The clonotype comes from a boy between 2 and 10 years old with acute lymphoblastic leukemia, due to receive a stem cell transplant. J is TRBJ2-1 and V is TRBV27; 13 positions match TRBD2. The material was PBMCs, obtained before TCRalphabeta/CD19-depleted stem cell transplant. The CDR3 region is CASILTSGRVNEQFF. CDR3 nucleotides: TGTGCCAGCATTCTAACTAGCGGGAGGGTAAATGAGCAGTTCTTC.